These T cell receptor beta chains were read from a single sample in a study of blood T cells in healthy people across ages. TCRdb used MiXCR to reprocess the 5' RACE reads, holding one entry per CDR3 protein. The table shows approximately 800,000 distinct CDR3 sequences, with around 36% occurring only once. Sequenced input: blood. Receptors were obtained from a young man in good health. Each CDR3 is given with its conserved first and last residue. The D gene is left open where the match is weak. The listing skips clone size in some rows; elsewhere it reads once, few, many or a size class.

CDR3: CASSPPPDGRYGYTF
DNA: TGTGCCAGCAGCCCGCCCCCTGACGGCCGCTATGGCTACACCTTC
length: 15
D: -
V: TRBV7-9
J: TRBJ1-2
size: -

CDR3: CSASGGGPFPLGADTQYF
DNA: TGCAGTGCTAGCGGCGGGGGGCCATTCCCCCTTGGCGCAGATACGCAGTATTTT
length: 18
D: TRBD2
V: TRBV20-1
J: TRBJ2-3
size: few

CDR3: CASSFDVPTEAFF
DNA: TGTGCCAGCAGCTTCGACGTTCCCACTGAAGCTTTCTTT
length: 13
D: -
V: TRBV7-9
J: TRBJ1-1
size: -

CDR3: CASSSTGTVKDEQYF
DNA: TGTGCCAGCAGTTCTACCGGGACAGTGAAGGATGAGCAGTACTTC
length: 15
D: TRBD1
V: TRBV6-5
J: TRBJ2-5
size: few

CDR3: CASSLARLAAYNEQFF
DNA: TGTGCCAGCAGCTTAGCCCGCCTAGCTGCCTACAATGAGCAGTTCTTC
length: 16
D: -
V: TRBV7-8
J: TRBJ2-1
size: -

CDR3: CASRTGQASTDTQYF
DNA: TGTGCCAGCAGGACGGGACAGGCTAGCACAGATACGCAGTATTTT
length: 15
D: TRBD1
V: TRBV12-3/TRBV12-4
J: TRBJ2-3
size: few

CDR3: CSARDLRGALYNEQFF
DNA: TGCAGTGCTAGAGATCTACGGGGGGCCCTCTACAATGAGCAGTTCTTC
length: 16
D: -
V: TRBV20-1
J: TRBJ2-1
size: many

CDR3: CASSYPGEEQYF
DNA: TGTGCCAGCAGTTACCCGGGGGAGGAGCAGTACTTC
length: 12
D: -
V: TRBV6-2/TRBV6-3
J: TRBJ2-7
size: -

CDR3: CASSLALWNQPQHF
DNA: TGTGCCAGCAGTTTAGCCCTGTGGAATCAGCCCCAGCATTTT
length: 14
D: -
V: TRBV12-3/TRBV12-4
J: TRBJ1-5
size: -

CDR3: CASRKTGGMNTKAFF
DNA: TGTGCCAGCAGGAAGACAGGGGGCATGAACACTAAAGCTTTCTTT
length: 15
D: TRBD1
V: TRBV6-2/TRBV6-3
J: TRBJ1-1
size: -

CDR3: CASSLSKTDQPQHF
DNA: TGTGCCAGCAGCTTGAGTAAGACGGATCAGCCCCAGCATTTT
length: 14
D: -
V: TRBV7-2
J: TRBJ1-5
size: many

CDR3: CATAGTGNTEAFF
DNA: TGTGCCACCGCCGGGACAGGGAACACTGAAGCTTTCTTT
length: 13
D: TRBD1
V: TRBV10-3
J: TRBJ1-1
size: few

CDR3: CAGRGIGREKLFF
DNA: TGTGCCGGAAGGGGGATTGGGCGAGAAAAACTGTTTTTT
length: 13
D: -
V: TRBV30
J: TRBJ1-4
size: -

CDR3: CASNAQGTDGYTF
DNA: TGTGCCAGCAACGCACAGGGAACAGATGGCTACACCTTC
length: 13
D: -
V: TRBV6-6
J: TRBJ1-2
size: -

CDR3: CAISEAGANYNEQFF
DNA: TGTGCCATCAGTGAGGCGGGGGCAAATTACAATGAGCAGTTCTTC
length: 15
D: -
V: TRBV10-3
J: TRBJ2-1
size: -

CDR3: CASPAGENNEQFF
DNA: TGTGCCAGCCCGGCCGGGGAGAACAATGAGCAGTTCTTC
length: 13
D: -
V: TRBV6-1
J: TRBJ2-1
size: -

CDR3: CASSLARSTYEQYF
DNA: TGTGCCAGCAGCTTAGCCCGGTCTACCTACGAGCAGTACTTC
length: 14
D: -
V: TRBV7-2
J: TRBJ2-7
size: -

CDR3: CASSQRTGDPWNTEAFF
DNA: TGTGCCAGCAGCCAAAGGACAGGGGATCCTTGGAACACTGAAGCTTTCTTT
length: 17
D: TRBD1
V: TRBV4-2
J: TRBJ1-1
size: -

CDR3: CSVHAEHPFF
DNA: TGCAGCGTTCACGCGGAGCATCCGTTCTTC
length: 10
D: -
V: TRBV29-1
J: TRBJ2-1
size: -

CDR3: CASSLSGGDGAYEQYF
DNA: TGTGCCAGCAGCTTAAGCGGTGGGGACGGGGCCTACGAGCAGTACTTC
length: 16
D: -
V: TRBV7-2
J: TRBJ2-7
size: -

CDR3: CASSDRAGGGDEQFF
DNA: TGTGCCAGCAGTGACAGAGCGGGGGGCGGGGATGAGCAGTTCTTC
length: 15
D: TRBD2
V: TRBV6-4
J: TRBJ2-1
size: few

CDR3: CASSLGPTGTSSEQFF
DNA: TGTGCCAGCAGCTTAGGGCCAACCGGGACTAGCTCTGAGCAGTTCTTC
length: 16
D: TRBD2
V: TRBV7-2
J: TRBJ2-1
size: few